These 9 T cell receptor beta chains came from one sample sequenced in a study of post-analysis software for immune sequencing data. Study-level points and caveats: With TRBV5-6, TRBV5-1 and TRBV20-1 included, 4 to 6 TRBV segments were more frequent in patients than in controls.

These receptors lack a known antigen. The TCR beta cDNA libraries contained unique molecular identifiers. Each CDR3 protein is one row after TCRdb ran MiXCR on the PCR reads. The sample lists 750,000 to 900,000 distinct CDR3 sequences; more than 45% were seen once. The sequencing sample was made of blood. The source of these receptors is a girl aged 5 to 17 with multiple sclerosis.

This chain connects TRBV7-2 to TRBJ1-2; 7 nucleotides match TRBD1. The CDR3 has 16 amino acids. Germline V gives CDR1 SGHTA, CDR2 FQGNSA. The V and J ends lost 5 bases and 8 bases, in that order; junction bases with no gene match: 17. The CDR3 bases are TGTGCCAGCAGCCCAGGGGGGAGCTATCTTTCCGGCGGCTACACCTTC. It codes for CASSPGGSYLSGGYTF. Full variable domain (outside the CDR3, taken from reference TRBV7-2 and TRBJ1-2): GAGVSQSPSNKVTEKGKDVELRCDPISGHTALYWYRQSLGQGLEFLIYFQGNSAPDKSGLPSDRFSAERTGGSVSTLTIQRTQQEDSAVYLCASSPGGSYLSGGYTFGSGTRLTVV.

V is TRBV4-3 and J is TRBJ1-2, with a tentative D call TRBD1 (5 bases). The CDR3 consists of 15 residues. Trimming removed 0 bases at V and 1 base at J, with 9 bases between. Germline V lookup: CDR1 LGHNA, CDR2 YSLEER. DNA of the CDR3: TGCGCCAGCAGCCAAGAGGCCAGGGTTAACTATGGCTACACCTTC. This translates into CASSQEARVNYGYTF.

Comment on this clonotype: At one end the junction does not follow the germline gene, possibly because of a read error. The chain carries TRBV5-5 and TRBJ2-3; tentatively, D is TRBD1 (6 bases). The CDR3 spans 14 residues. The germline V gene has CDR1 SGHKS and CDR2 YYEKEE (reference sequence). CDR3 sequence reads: CAGSPQGATDTQYF. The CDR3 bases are TGTGCCGGCAGCCCACAGGGAGCCACAGATACGCAGTATTTT.

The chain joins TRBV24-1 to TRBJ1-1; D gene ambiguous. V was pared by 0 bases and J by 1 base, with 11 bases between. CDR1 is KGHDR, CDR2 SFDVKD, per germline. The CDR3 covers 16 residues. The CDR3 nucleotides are TGTGCCACCAGTGATTTGGGGGTAAGATGGAACACTGAAGCTTTCTTT. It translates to CATSDLGVRWNTEAFF.

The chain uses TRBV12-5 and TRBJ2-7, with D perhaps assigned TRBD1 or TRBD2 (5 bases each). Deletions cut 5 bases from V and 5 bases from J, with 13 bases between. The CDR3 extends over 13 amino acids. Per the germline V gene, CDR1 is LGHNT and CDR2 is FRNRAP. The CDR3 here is CASGGDGRNEQYF. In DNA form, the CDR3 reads TGTGCTAGTGGTGGGGACGGCCGAAACGAGCAGTACTTC. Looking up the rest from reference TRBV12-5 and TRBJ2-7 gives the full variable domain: DARVTQTPRHKVTEMGQEVTMRCQPILGHNTVFWYRQTMMQGLELLAYFRNRAPLDDSGMPKDRFSAEMPDATLATLKIQPSEPRDSAVYFCASGGDGRNEQYFGPGTRLTVT.

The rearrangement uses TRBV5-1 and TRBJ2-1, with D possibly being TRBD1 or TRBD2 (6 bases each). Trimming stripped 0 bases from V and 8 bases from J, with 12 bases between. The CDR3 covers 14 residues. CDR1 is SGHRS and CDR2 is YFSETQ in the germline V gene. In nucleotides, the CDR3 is TGCGCCAGCAGCTTGGCGCCTAGGGGGGATGAGCAGTTCTTC. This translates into CASSLAPRGDEQFF.

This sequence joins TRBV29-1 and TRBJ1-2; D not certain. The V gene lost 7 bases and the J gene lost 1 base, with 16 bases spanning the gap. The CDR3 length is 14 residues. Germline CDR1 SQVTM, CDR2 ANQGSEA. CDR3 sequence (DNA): TGCAGCGGGCCTCTAAGAGAGAGTAACTATGGCTACACCTTC. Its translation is CSGPLRESNYGYTF.

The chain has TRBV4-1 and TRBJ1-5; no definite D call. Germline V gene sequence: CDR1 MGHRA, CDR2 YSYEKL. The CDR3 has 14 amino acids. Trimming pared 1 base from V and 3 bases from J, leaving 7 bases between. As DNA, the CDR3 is TGCGCCAGCAGCCAAGGGACCCCCAATCAGCCCCAGCATTTT. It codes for CASSQGTPNQPQHF.

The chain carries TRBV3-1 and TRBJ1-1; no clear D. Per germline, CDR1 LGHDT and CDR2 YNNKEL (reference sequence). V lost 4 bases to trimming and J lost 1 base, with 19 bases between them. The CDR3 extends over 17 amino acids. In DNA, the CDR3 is TGTGCCAGCAGCCCCTCGGGATCGGCCAGTAGGAACACTGAAGCTTTCTTT. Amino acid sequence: CASSPSGSASRNTEAFF.